A selection of T cell receptor beta chains follows, all from one sample in a study of blood T cell repertoires in COVID-19. The method was immunoSEQ multiplex PCR; TCRdb's version includes in-frame clones alone and lacks a portion of them. The table lists a few hundred thousand clones, roughly 76% of them singletons. The sequencing sample was made of peripheral blood. Receptor source: a human donor in a cohort sampled during active COVID-19. CDR3s include the opening cysteine and the closing phenylalanine or tryptophan. Each record gives: clone size, J gene, V gene, D gene, CDR3 DNA, CDR3 protein. A D gene is named only where the DNA matches it firmly. Size values are once, few and many counts, or a class for expanded clones, and some rows have none.

.	TRBJ2-4	TRBV28	.	TGTGCCAGCAGTTCTACAGGGCTCAACATTCAGTACTTC	CASSSTGLNIQYF
.	TRBJ1-4	TRBV20-1	.	TGCAGTGCTAGTCCGACCCGGAGGGAAAAACTGTTTTTT	CSASPTRREKLFF
.	TRBJ1-5	TRBV7-2	.	TGTGCCAGCAGCTTAAGTTGGAGGGCGGGCAATCAGCCCCAGCATTTT	CASSLSWRAGNQPQHF
.	TRBJ1-1	TRBV5-1	TRBD1	TGCGCCAGCAGCACAGGGACAGGGAGGGGGCCCACTGAAGCTTTCTTT	CASSTGTGRGPTEAFF
.	TRBJ1-2	TRBV27	TRBD1	TGTGCCAGCAGTTCAGGGGGGTATGGCTACACCTTC	CASSSGGYGYTF
.	TRBJ1-2	TRBV4-2	.	TGTGCCAGCAGCCAATCTCACTCGGGGATCTATGGCTACACCTTC	CASSQSHSGIYGYTF
.	TRBJ1-6	TRBV9	TRBD1	TGTGCCAGCAGCCCGCGGACAGGGGGTTCACCCCTCCACTTT	CASSPRTGGSPLHF
.	TRBJ2-1	TRBV7-3	.	TGTGCCAGCAGCGCACAGGGGCCAGCAGCGGGCCGGGGCTACAATGAGCAGTTCTTC	CASSAQGPAAGRGYNEQFF
few	TRBJ1-2	TRBV30	TRBD1	TGTGCCTGGAGTTTGACAGGGGGACATGGCTACACCTTC	CAWSLTGGHGYTF
.	TRBJ1-2	TRBV28	TRBD1	TGTGCCAGCAGTTTATACAGGGGGTCTGGCTACACCTTC	CASSLYRGSGYTF
.	TRBJ1-1	TRBV6-5	TRBD1	TGTGCCAGCAGCCTCAGGGGGGTCGGCACTGAAGCTTTCTTT	CASSLRGVGTEAFF
.	TRBJ2-7	TRBV3-1/TRBV3-2	.	TGTGCCAGCAGCCGTTCTTCGAGCTCCTACGAGCAGTACTTC	CASSRSSSSYEQYF